Listed here are 24 T cell receptor beta chains from one sample, sequenced in a study of tissue T cells after allogeneic stem cell transplantation. Sequencing was performed with immunoSEQ multiplex PCR; in TCRdb, only in-frame clones are kept and a portion is missing. The data show fewer than 5,000 clones, with around 63% seen just once and less than 30% held by the top ten. The sequenced sample was duodenal tissue, obtained at autopsy. These receptors were obtained from a female patient between 18 and 55 years old with steroid-refractory graft-versus-host disease after an allogeneic stem cell transplant. Part of the T cell pool may stem from the graft donor.

This clone was recorded a few times. The V and J genes are TRBV6-5 and TRBJ1-2; 7 positions match TRBD1. The trim removed 7 bases at V and 6 bases at J, leaving 5 bases unmatched. The CDR3 has 12 amino acids. Per the germline V gene, CDR1 is MNHEY and CDR2 is SVGAGI. CDR3 in amino acids: CASTGQGDGYTF. CDR3 in DNA: TGTGCCAGCACAGGCCAGGGGGATGGCTACACCTTC.

CDR3 sequence (DNA): TGTGCCAGCAGTTACCTTTCGGGGAATGAAAAACTGTTTTTT. This encodes CASSYLSGNEKLFF. The chain links TRBV6-5 to TRBJ1-4; no definite D call. V was trimmed by 2 bases and J by 5 bases, leaving 9 bases between them. Germline values: CDR1 MNHEY, CDR2 SVGAGI. The CDR3 spans 14 residues.

In its sample, this clone was seen once. The chain combines TRBV5-1 with TRBJ1-5; TRBD1 is a possible D gene (6 bases). The V end was cut by 1 base, the J end by 4 bases, with 12 bases between. CDR3 length: 15 residues. The V gene's germline CDR1 is SGHRS and CDR2 YFSETQ. The CDR3 nucleotides are TGCGCCAGCAGCTTGAGCGGGGGCTGGAATCAGCCCCAGCATTTT. It yields the protein CASSLSGGWNQPQHF.

The J gene is TRBJ2-5, the V gene TRBV7-9, with TRBD2 matching over 12 bases. V gave up 5 bases and J gave up 5 bases; unmatched junction bases: 12. In germline, CDR1 is SEHNR, CDR2 FQNEAQ (reference sequence). CDR3 length: 17 residues. Written as DNA, the CDR3 is TGTGCCAGCAGCGGGGGACTAGCGGGCCCCATCTGGGAGACCCAGTACTTC. Amino acid sequence: CASSGGLAGPIWETQYF. The variable domain in full, with the rest retrieved from reference TRBV7-9 and TRBJ2-5, is DTGVSQNPRHKITKRGQNVTFRCDPISEHNRLYWYRQTLGQGPEFLTYFQNEAQLEKSRLLSDRFSAERPKGSFSTLEIQRTEQGDSAMYLCASSGGLAGPIWETQYFGPGTRLLVL.

The rearrangement uses TRBV28 and TRBJ2-3; D remains unclear. V was shortened by 6 bases and J by 0 bases, with 13 bases between the two germline ends. Per the germline V gene, CDR1 is MDHEN and CDR2 is SYDVKM. This CDR3 spans 15 amino acids. CDR3 sequence: CASSPLFPSTDTQYF. The CDR3 DNA sequence: TGTGCCAGCAGCCCTCTATTCCCTAGCACAGATACGCAGTATTTT.

This clone is deemed large. The chain is built from TRBV10-3 and TRBJ1-5; D call uncertain. Germline CDR1 ENHRY, CDR2 SYGVKD. V was clipped by 5 bases and J by 5 bases, with 10 bases between them. CDR3 length: 13 amino acids. The DNA for the CDR3 is TGTGCCATCAGTAGGACTCAAGATCAGCCCCAGCATTTT. Amino acids: CAISRTQDQPQHF.

This clone is labeled as medium-sized. The J gene is TRBJ1-5, the V gene TRBV7-8; D not resolved. V shed 0 bases and J shed 4 bases, with 7 bases lying between them. Germline values: CDR1 SGHVS, CDR2 FQNEAQ. This CDR3 region has 14 residues. The CDR3 sequence: CASSLAHGNQPQHF. The CDR3 DNA is TGTGCCAGCAGCTTAGCGCACGGGAATCAGCCCCAGCATTTT. Full variable domain (remainder filled in from reference TRBV7-8 and TRBJ1-5): GAGVSQSPRYKVAKRGQDVALRCDPISGHVSLFWYQQALGQGPEFLTYFQNEAQLDKSGLPSDRFFAERPEGSVSTLKIQRTQQEDSAVYLCASSLAHGNQPQHFGDGTRLSIL.

V is TRBV18 and J is TRBJ1-1; no definite D call. The germline gives CDR1 KGHSH, CDR2 LQKENI. Between the trimmed V and J ends, which lost 3 bases and 4 bases, there was a span of 9 bases. The CDR3 has 13 amino acids. The CDR3 region is CASSPHWGTEAFF. The CDR3 DNA reads TGTGCCAGCTCACCGCATTGGGGCACTGAAGCTTTCTTT.

The V gene is TRBV27, the J gene TRBJ2-1; D gene uncertain. Trimming took off 8 bases at V and 0 bases at J, with 5 bases between the two ends. CDR1 and CDR2 from the germline V gene are MNHEY and SMNVEV (reference sequence). This CDR3 has 12 residues. The CDR3 loop reads CASGFSYNEQFF. The CDR3 DNA sequence: TGTGCCAGCGGATTCTCCTACAATGAGCAGTTCTTC.

This clone is large (0.1 to 1%) by share. The rearrangement joins TRBV28 to TRBJ1-5; D ambiguous. Germline V lookup: CDR1 MDHEN, CDR2 SYDVKM. V was shortened by 3 bases and J by 5 bases, with 5 bases between the two germline ends. The CDR3 has 12 residues. CDR3 nucleotides: TGTGCCAGCAGTTTCCGGGATCAGCCCCAGCATTTT. Amino acid sequence: CASSFRDQPQHF. Using reference TRBV28 and TRBJ1-5 for the parts outside the CDR3, the full variable domain is DVKVTQSSRYLVKRTGEKVFLECVQDMDHENMFWYRQDPGLGLRLIYFSYDVKMKEKGDIPEGYSVSREKKERFSLILESASTNQTSMYLCASSFRDQPQHFGDGTRLSIL.

This clone has only a few counts. This chain joins TRBV27 and TRBJ1-5; D is perhaps TRBD1 (5 bases). The CDR3 runs 14 residues. The germline gives CDR1 MNHEY, CDR2 SMNVEV (reference sequence). The V and J ends lost 6 bases and 2 bases respectively, with 11 bases between them. CDR3 coding DNA: TGTGCCAGCAGGCGGGGGATCGGCAATCAGCCCCAGCATTTT. This translates into CASRRGIGNQPQHF.

The J gene is TRBJ2-7, the V gene TRBV6-6; D gene unclear. V lost 3 bases and J lost 3, with 9 bases in between. Germline V gene data show CDR1 as MNHNY and CDR2 as SVGAGI (reference sequence). The CDR3 totals 13 residues. The CDR3 DNA follows: TGTGCCAGCAGTTATGTGAGCCTCTACGAGCAGTACTTC. Translated, it gives CASSYVSLYEQYF.

The chain uses TRBV2 and TRBJ1-5; D gene ambiguous. Trimming removed 2 bases at V and 0 bases at J, with 14 bases between. The CDR3 consists of 17 residues. The germline gives CDR1 SNHLY, CDR2 FYNNEI. Here the CDR3 DNA reads TGTGCCAGCAGTGAACTGCCACCGTTTCATAGCAATCAGCCCCAGCATTTT. Its translation is CASSELPPFHSNQPQHF.

V usage is TRBV27 and J usage is TRBJ2-4, with TRBD2 identical over 7 bases. Per the germline V gene, CDR1 is MNHEY and CDR2 is SMNVEV (reference sequence). With 4 bases clipped from V and 9 bases from J, the junction kept 9 bases outside the gene matches. The CDR3 is 14 amino acids. CDR3 in amino acids: CASSYGTTGGIQYF. DNA of the CDR3: TGTGCCAGCAGTTACGGGACTACGGGGGGCATTCAGTACTTC.

V gene TRBV3-1 (or the pseudogene TRBV3-2) combines with J gene TRBJ2-3; no clear D. Trimming took off 5 bases at V and 5 bases at J, with 23 bases between the two ends. The germline gives CDR1 LGHDT, CDR2 YNNKEL (reference sequence). There are 17 residues in the CDR3. DNA of the CDR3: TGTGCCAGCAGCGTTAACGTTCCCATTTGTCTGCAAGATACGCAGTATTTT. Encoded protein: CASSVNVPICLQDTQYF.

The genes are TRBV2 and TRBJ1-4, with D maybe TRBD1 (5 bases). From germline, CDR1 is SNHLY and CDR2 FYNNEI. V lost 4 bases and J 7 bases, leaving 10 bases between the germline ends. The CDR3 spans 13 residues. CDR3 sequence reads: CASSGQSSEKLFF. Here the CDR3 DNA reads TGTGCCAGCAGTGGACAGAGTTCTGAAAAACTGTTTTTT.

The chain recombines TRBV6-5 with TRBJ2-3; 7 positions agree with TRBD2. CDR1 is MNHEY and CDR2 is SVGAGI in the germline V gene. CDR3 length: 15 residues. With 6 bases clipped from V and 6 bases from J, the junction kept 12 bases outside the gene matches. CDR3 residues: CASSKGLLHGDTQYF. The CDR3 coding sequence is TGTGCCAGCAGCAAGGGACTACTCCATGGGGATACGCAGTATTTT.

This sequence joins TRBV12-3 or TRBV12-4 and TRBJ1-2; TRBD1 matches 8 bases. The CDR3 contains 13 residues. Trimming at V came to 6 bases and at J to 8 bases, leaving 8 bases not matched to a gene. CDR3 DNA sequence: TGTGCCAGCAGCCCCGGGACAGGAATCGGCTACACCTTC. It codes for CASSPGTGIGYTF.

This clone turned up a few times. As DNA, the CDR3 is TGTGCCAGCAGTGACTTTCTCACCGGGGAGCTGTTTTTT. The encoded protein is CASSDFLTGELFF. The V and J genes are TRBV2 and TRBJ2-2; no definite D call. Trimming removed 3 bases from V and 4 bases from J, with 6 bases in between. CDR1 is SNHLY, CDR2 FYNNEI, per germline. The CDR3 consists of 13 residues.

The chain uses TRBV20-1 and TRBJ1-1, with D tentatively TRBD1 (5 bases). Trimming took off 6 bases at V and 7 bases at J, with 12 bases between the two ends. The V gene's germline CDR1 is DFQATT and CDR2 SNEGSKA (reference sequence). The CDR3 runs to 11 residues. CDR3 sequence reads: CSASRDGEAFF. CDR3 coding DNA: TGCAGTGCGAGCAGGGATGGTGAAGCTTTCTTT.

The CDR3 nucleotides are TGCGCCAGCAGCCGGCGAGGACAGGGGGCAACTAGCGGGACCTACAATGAGCAGTTCTTC. It specifies CASSRRGQGATSGTYNEQFF. The chain links TRBV4-1 to TRBJ2-1; TRBD1 might be the D (11 bases). CDR3 length equals 20 residues. V lost 4 bases to trimming and J lost 2 bases, with 27 bases between them. Germline values: CDR1 MGHRA, CDR2 YSYEKL.

The chain employs TRBV4-1 and TRBJ2-5; the D gene is possibly TRBD1 (5 bases). V was shortened by 0 bases and J by 6 bases, with 14 bases between the two germline ends. This CDR3 spans 15 amino acids. Germline CDR1 and CDR2: MGHRA and YSYEKL. The CDR3 sequence is CASSQEGRAAKTQYF. The CDR3 DNA reads as TGCGCCAGCAGCCAAGAAGGCAGGGCGGCTAAGACCCAGTACTTC.

The chain joins TRBV5-1 to TRBJ1-2; D is uncertain. The germline V and J ends were trimmed by 0 bases and 4 bases, with 10 bases remaining between them. The CDR3 is 14 amino acids. In germline, CDR1 is SGHRS, CDR2 YFSETQ. The CDR3 DNA reads as TGCGCCAGCAGCTTGGCCTGGGGTGCCTATGGCTACACCTTC. Its translation is CASSLAWGAYGYTF.

CDR3 nucleotides: TGTGCCAGCGGAGGCCTGCCCGAGGTAGAGACCCAGTACTTC. Protein: CASGGLPEVETQYF. The chain couples TRBV27 to TRBJ2-5, with D possibly TRBD2 on 5 matching bases. V lost 8 bases and J lost 4, with 17 bases in between. This CDR3 is built from 14 residues. The germline gives CDR1 MNHEY, CDR2 SMNVEV (reference sequence).